Sequencing of this TCR beta chain was carried out in a study of T cell repertoires in cytomegalovirus infection. In the study overall: Public TCR beta signatures were indicative of both CMV infection and a matching HLA type.

Trimming left V 8 bases short and J 6 bases short, with 14 bases between. This CDR3 is 12 amino acids long. CDR1 SEHNR and CDR2 FQNEAQ come from the germline V gene (reference sequence). This clonotype has a count of ten or more. Its antigen is unidentified. Points from the study as a whole: Using cumulative public TCR beta family frequency, the authors identified those who carried CMV together with the relevant HLA.

Using its own MiXCR run on the reads, TCRdb lists one record per CDR3 protein. The sample has almost 300,000 distinct CDR3 sequences; about 8.8% are singletons. The source of this sequence is a human donor in good health (CMV status not recorded). Some clones in this sample may be carry-over from other donors' samples. The chain joins TRBV7-9 to TRBJ2-7; D is tentatively TRBD1 or TRBD2 (6 bases each). Sequencing input: PBMCs. CDR3 DNA sequence: TGTGCCAGCGGGGGGCCCTCAGGCGAGCAGTACGTC. Its translation is CASGGPSGEQYV.